This entry is about one T cell receptor (beta chain). The data belong to a study of response to subunit inactivated influenza vaccine. TCRdb redid the calling of the RT-PCR reads with MiXCR, one entry per CDR3 protein. The table lists approximately 730,000 distinct CDR3 sequences, roughly 13% of them singletons, with roughly 6.4% in the top ten. V shed 6 bases and J 7 bases; nucleotides not matched to a gene: 13. The CDR3 covers 16 residues. Germline-derived CDR1 and CDR2 are SQVTM and ANQGSEA. The V call is TRBV29-1, the J call TRBJ2-1, with 12 bases lining up with TRBD2. This TCR was sampled from a man between 50 and 59 years old who received an inactivated influenza vaccine. The source material was PBMCs from blood, sampled around two weeks before vaccination. The CDR3 DNA is TGCAGCGTCAAAGCTAGCGGGGGGGCAGGTAGAAATGAGCAGTTCTTC. As protein: CSVKASGGAGRNEQFF.